The 21 T cell receptor beta chains below all came from one sample that was sequenced in a study of regulatory T cells in long-lasting Graves disease. Time point indicated: newly diagnosed GD, antithyroid drugs for less than 3 months. From PBMCs, RNA was extracted and then used to make the TCR library. CDR3-region Arm-PCR and iRepertoire HTBI primers produced the TCR beta libraries. TCRdb analysed the multiplex PCR reads with MiXCR anew, one entry per CDR3 protein. The table shows a few hundred thousand distinct CDR3 sequences, with 10% to 15% occurring only once. In addition, the sample was reused for a study of T cells in Graves' hyperthyroidism and ophthalmopathy.

Sample: peripheral blood mononuclear cells (PBMCs), taken at new diagnosis, from a patient treated with antithyroid drugs. The origin of the receptors is a woman aged 18 to 35 with Graves disease.

This clonotype was seen at least ten times. The chain combines TRBV19 with TRBJ2-2; 12 nucleotides align to TRBD2. This CDR3 is 15 amino acids long. V was pared by 9 bases and J by 5 bases, with 7 bases of the junction left unmatched. The germline V gene encodes CDR1 LNHDA and CDR2 SQIVND (reference sequence). CDR3: CASQTSGSITGELFF. In DNA form, the CDR3 reads TGTGCCAGCCAGACTAGCGGGAGTATTACCGGGGAGCTGTTTTTT.

This clonotype was counted between two and nine times. The chain joins TRBV14 to TRBJ1-4, with unresolved D. V gave up 0 bases and J gave up 0 bases, with 11 bases separating them. The CDR3 is made up of 17 amino acids. Germline-derived CDR1 and CDR2 are SGHDN and FVKESK. The CDR3 is CASSQDQDATTNEKLFF. The CDR3 DNA sequence: TGTGCCAGCAGCCAAGATCAAGATGCCACAACTAATGAAAAACTGTTTTTT.

J is TRBJ2-4 and V is TRBV7-3, with 13 bases matching TRBD2. V lost 4 bases, J lost 2 bases, and 11 bases stayed unmatched. Looked up from germline, CDR1 is SGHTA and CDR2 is FQGTGA. The CDR3 length is 19 residues. In DNA form, the CDR3 reads TGTGCCAGCAGCTCCTCGGGACTAGCGGGGATAGTGTCCAAAAACATTCAGTACTTC. Protein: CASSSSGLAGIVSKNIQYF.

This clonotype came up a few times. The chain is built from TRBV30 and TRBJ1-6; D is possibly TRBD1 (6 bases). The CDR3 is 18 amino acids. Trimming removed 3 bases at V and 0 bases at J, with 18 bases between. Germline loops: CDR1 GTSNPN, CDR2 SVGIG (reference sequence). CDR3 loop: CAWRSRDIKSSYNSPLHF. Written as DNA, the CDR3 is TGTGCCTGGAGATCACGGGACATTAAAAGCTCCTATAATTCACCCCTCCACTTT.

The chain joins TRBV7-2 to TRBJ2-1; 9 positions agree with TRBD2. Germline lookup yields CDR1 SGHTA and CDR2 FQGNSA. This CDR3 comprises 15 residues. Trimming took 1 base from V and 6 from J; bases not matched to a gene: 4. This CDR3 reads CASSLVAGAFNEQFF. CDR3 sequence (DNA): TGTGCCAGCAGCTTAGTAGCGGGAGCATTCAATGAGCAGTTCTTC.

The table lists this clonotype with many counts. The V and J genes are TRBV7-9 and TRBJ2-1; D gene unclear. This CDR3 comprises 13 residues. V was cut by 2 bases and J by 8 bases, with 10 bases left in between. The V gene's germline CDR1 is SEHNR and CDR2 FQNEAQ (reference sequence). CDR3 loop: CASSLQEFDEQFF. The CDR3 nucleotides are TGTGCCAGCAGCTTACAAGAATTCGATGAGCAGTTCTTC.

This clonotype has a count of ten or more. The chain carries TRBV12-3 or TRBV12-4 and TRBJ1-2; TRBD1 might be the D (6 bases). Trimming pared 4 bases from V and 2 bases from J, leaving 14 bases between. The CDR3 covers 15 residues. DNA of the CDR3: TGTGCCAGCAGTTCGCCGGGACATCGAAACTATGGCTACACCTTC. Its translation is CASSSPGHRNYGYTF.

Concerning this clonotype: A read error may explain this, as a much larger clone is one base away. The rearrangement joins TRBV5-8 to TRBJ1-2; no clear D. The CDR3 runs 14 residues. In germline, CDR1 is SGHTS, CDR2 YDEGEE. CDR3 region: CASSLTNRDYGYTF. The CDR3 DNA is TGCGCCAGCAGCTTGACCAACAGAGACTATGGCTACACCTTC.

The genes are TRBV9 and TRBJ2-2; weak D call: TRBD2 (5 bases). V lost 6 bases, J lost 7 bases, and 10 bases lay in between. This CDR3 contains 12 residues. The germline CDR1 and CDR2 sequences are SGDLS and YYNGEE. DNA of the CDR3: TGTGCCAGCACCACTCGGGGCGGGGAGCTGTTTTTT. Translated: CASTTRGGELFF.

The chain combines TRBV28 with TRBJ2-3; 13 bases are shared with TRBD2. The CDR3 has 17 amino acids. In germline, CDR1 is MDHEN, CDR2 SYDVKM. Trimming at V came to 6 bases and at J to 2 bases, leaving 8 bases not matched to a gene. The CDR3 nucleotides read TGTGCCAGCAGAACTCCCGGACTAGCGGGGGCCACAGATACGCAGTATTTT. Amino acids: CASRTPGLAGATDTQYF.

This sequence joins TRBV2 and TRBJ2-1, with TRBD2 matching 10 bases. The J segment lost 10 bases and the V segment lost 7 bases, leaving 10 bases of the junction unmatched. CDR1 SNHLY and CDR2 FYNNEI come from the germline V gene. This CDR3 spans 14 amino acids. CDR3 coding DNA: TGTGCCAGCATTTTAGCGGGGGGCCGCCGAGAGCAGTTCTTC. Translating gives CASILAGGRREQFF.

The table lists this clonotype with many counts. The chain couples TRBV28 to TRBJ2-2; 7 bases line up with TRBD2. The CDR3 extends over 14 amino acids. Per germline, CDR1 MDHEN and CDR2 SYDVKM. With V trimmed by 7 bases and J by 0 bases, 2 bases remained unmatched. The CDR3 here is CASKRGSNTGELFF. CDR3 bases: TGTGCCAGCAAGCGGGGTTCGAACACCGGGGAGCTGTTTTTT.

This clonotype occurred a few times. The V and J genes are TRBV25-1 and TRBJ1-2; possible D gene TRBD1, 6 bases. Germline V gene sequence: CDR1 MGHDK, CDR2 SYGVNS. V lost 5 bases and J lost 6, with 31 bases in between. CDR3 length: 19 residues. The CDR3 loop is CASSWPNGQRHSLGHGYTF. DNA of the CDR3: TGTGCCAGCAGTTGGCCTAACGGACAGCGTCACTCTTTAGGCCATGGCTACACCTTC.

This sequence joins TRBV18 and TRBJ1-1; a possible D gene is TRBD1 (5 bases). V dropped 3 bases and J dropped 5 bases, with 16 bases sitting between them. The length of the CDR3 is 15 residues. The V gene's germline CDR1 is KGHSH and CDR2 LQKENI. In DNA, the CDR3 is TGTGCCAGCTCACCCTCCACCAGGGTCTGGACTGAAGCTTTCTTT. Translating gives CASSPSTRVWTEAFF.

This clonotype was picked up a small number of times. Since a much larger clone is just one base distant, this may be a read error. This chain uses TRBV3-1 with TRBJ1-1, with D uncertain. This CDR3 comprises 13 residues. Per germline, CDR1 LGHDT and CDR2 YNNKEL (reference sequence). This CDR3 reads CASSQAGNTEVFF. DNA for the CDR3: TGTGCCAGCAGCCAAGCGGGGAACACTGAAGTTTTCTTT.

This clonotype has ten or more counts. This chain links TRBV29-1 with TRBJ2-5; 8 nucleotides match TRBD1. J gave up 4 bases and V 6 bases, and 10 bases lay outside the gene matches. Germline assignment: CDR1 SQVTM and CDR2 ANQGSEA. This CDR3 spans 14 amino acids. The CDR3 DNA reads TGCAGCGTCGGAGGCCAGGGGGCAAGAGAGACCCAGTACTTC. This gives the protein CSVGGQGARETQYF.

This clonotype was seen many times. The V call is TRBV11-3, the J call TRBJ2-5; 7 nucleotides agree with TRBD1. V shed 6 bases and J 3 bases; nucleotides not matched to a gene: 7. In germline, CDR1 is SGHNT, CDR2 YENEEA. This CDR3 has 14 residues. In DNA form, the CDR3 reads TGTGCCAGCAGTCGTGGTACAGGGGAAGAGACCCAGTACTTC. It translates to CASSRGTGEETQYF.

This clonotype showed up just a few times. This chain connects TRBV29-1 to TRBJ1-1; a weak D match, TRBD1 (5 bases). CDR3 size: 15 residues. Germline V gives CDR1 SQVTM, CDR2 ANQGSEA. V dropped 3 bases and J dropped 2 bases, with 16 bases sitting between them. DNA for the CDR3: TGCAGCGTTGAGGGGATCGGGGCGGGAAACACTGAAGCTTTCTTT. This codes for CSVEGIGAGNTEAFF.

This clonotype has at least ten counts. The chain combines TRBV28 with TRBJ1-2, with no clear D. CDR3 length: 13 residues. The germline gives CDR1 MDHEN, CDR2 SYDVKM. The germline V and J ends were trimmed by 8 bases and 2 bases, with 12 bases remaining between them. The CDR3 protein is CASGPGKNYGYTF. DNA for the CDR3: TGTGCCAGCGGGCCTGGAAAGAACTATGGCTACACCTTC.

This rearrangement joins TRBV20-1 to TRBJ1-2, with TRBD1 matching 9 bases. The junction had 0 bases not matched to a gene; V was cut back by 5 bases and J by 2 bases. The CDR3 runs to 12 residues. Germline CDR1 is DFQATT and CDR2 is SNEGSKA (reference sequence). The CDR3 reads CSAGTGNYGYTF. In DNA form, the CDR3 reads TGCAGTGCTGGGACAGGGAACTATGGCTACACCTTC.

This clonotype was observed a few times. The V gene is TRBV30, the J gene TRBJ2-1, with D possibly being TRBD1 or TRBD2 (5 bases each). The germline CDR1 and CDR2 sequences are GTSNPN and SVGIG (reference sequence). V gave up 7 bases and J gave up 3 bases, with 13 bases separating them. The CDR3 totals 13 residues. The CDR3 protein is CASQGVDYNEQFF. The CDR3 DNA follows: TGTGCCTCCCAGGGAGTAGACTACAATGAGCAGTTCTTC.